This T cell receptor (beta chain) was recorded in a study of shared clonotypes between healthy human individuals. Study conclusions and caveats: Generation of non-shared clonotypes was less probable than generation of clonotypes shared by all four donors. The authors sampled blood alone, and tissue repertoires likely differ.

This clone was observed once. Its matching antigen is unknown. Researchers partitioned CD4+ cells into CD45RA+ naive and CD45RA-negative memory subsets. The germline V gene has CDR1 SGHTA and CDR2 FQGNSA. This CDR3 is built from 14 residues. Trimming cost V 3 bases and J 5 bases, with 11 bases left between them. Original data processing: ImmunoSEQ output held junction-only sequences without quality scores, so filtering differed. TCRdb's copy holds only in-frame clones and misses some; the assay was immunoSEQ multiplex PCR. V and J calls and clone size are as listed in that table; D and trimming were resolved from the DNA. The table lists some 300,000 clones, roughly 80% of them singletons, with 8.5% to 12% in the top ten.

The chain uses TRBV7-2 and TRBJ1-5; D perhaps matches TRBD1 (6 bases). The TCR was taken from a man aged 25-45 years in good health. The sample comprised memory CD4+ T cells sorted from blood. Subset defined: CD45RA-negative fraction. CDR3 protein: CASSFTGMHQPQHF. CDR3 coding DNA: TGTGCCAGCAGCTTTACAGGGATGCATCAGCCCCAGCATTTT. Variable domain in full (rest from reference TRBV7-2 and TRBJ1-5): GAGVSQSPSNKVTEKGKDVELRCDPISGHTALYWYRQSLGQGLEFLIYFQGNSAPDKSGLPSDRFSAERTGGSVSTLTIQRTQQEDSAVYLCASSFTGMHQPQHFGDGTRLSIL.